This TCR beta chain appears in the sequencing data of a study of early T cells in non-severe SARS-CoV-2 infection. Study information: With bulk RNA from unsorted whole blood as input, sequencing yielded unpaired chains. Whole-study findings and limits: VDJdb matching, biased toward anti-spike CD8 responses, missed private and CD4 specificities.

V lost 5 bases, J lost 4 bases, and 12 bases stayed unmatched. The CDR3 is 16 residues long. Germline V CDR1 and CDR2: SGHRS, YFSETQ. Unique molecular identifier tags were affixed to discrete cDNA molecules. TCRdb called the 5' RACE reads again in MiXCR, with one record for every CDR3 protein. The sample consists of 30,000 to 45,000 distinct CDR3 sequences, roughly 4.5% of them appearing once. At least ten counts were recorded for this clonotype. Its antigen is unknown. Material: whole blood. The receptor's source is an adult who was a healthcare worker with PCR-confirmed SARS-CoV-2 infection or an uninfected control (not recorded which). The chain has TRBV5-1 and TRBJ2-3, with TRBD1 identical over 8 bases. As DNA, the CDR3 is TGCGCCAGCAGGTTGCAGGGCCAGGGGGCCCCAGATACGCAGTATTTT. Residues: CASRLQGQGAPDTQYF.